The clone carrying this T cell receptor beta chain was found many times. This specimen comes from a study of breast tumors, draining lymph nodes, adjacent tissues. Trimming left V 4 bases short and J 5 bases short, with 8 bases between. CDR1 and CDR2 (germline): ENHRY, SYGVKD. This CDR3 contains 12 residues. TCRdb passed the multiplex PCR reads through MiXCR, listing each CDR3 protein once. The table includes fewer than 200,000 distinct CDR3 sequences, about 30% detected once. Breast cancer patients provided tissue from their axillary draining lymph nodes. The V call is TRBV10-3, the J call TRBJ2-5; D uncertain. The sequence was obtained from a female donor with breast cancer. Some clones in this sample may be carry-over from other donors' samples. Sequencing was performed on axillary lymph node tissue. CDR3 coding DNA: TGTGCCATCAGTGTGGAAGGGGAGACCCAGTACTTC. This sequence encodes CAISVEGETQYF.